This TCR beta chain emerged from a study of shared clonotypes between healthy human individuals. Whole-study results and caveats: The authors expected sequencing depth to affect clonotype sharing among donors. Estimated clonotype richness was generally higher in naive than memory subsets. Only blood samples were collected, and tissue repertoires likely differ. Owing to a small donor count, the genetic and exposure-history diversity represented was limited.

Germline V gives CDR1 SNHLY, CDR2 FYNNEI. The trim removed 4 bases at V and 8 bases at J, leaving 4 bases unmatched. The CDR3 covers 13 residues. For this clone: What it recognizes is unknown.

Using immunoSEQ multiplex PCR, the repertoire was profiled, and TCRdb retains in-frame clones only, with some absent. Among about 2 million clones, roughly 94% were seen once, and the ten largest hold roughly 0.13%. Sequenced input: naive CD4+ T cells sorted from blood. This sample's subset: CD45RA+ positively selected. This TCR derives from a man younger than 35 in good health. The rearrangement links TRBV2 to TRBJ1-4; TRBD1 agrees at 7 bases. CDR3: CASSVSGGEKLFF. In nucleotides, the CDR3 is TGTGCCAGCAGTGTGTCAGGGGGAGAAAAACTGTTTTTT.